This TCR beta chain was sequenced in a study of blood T cell repertoires in COVID-19. V lost 6 bases to trimming and J lost 4 bases; unmatched junction nucleotides: 11. The V gene's germline CDR1 is SNHLY and CDR2 FYNNEI. The CDR3 totals 16 residues. Assignment of participants to cohorts was predicated upon participant-reported clinical history. Using immunoSEQ multiplex PCR, the repertoire was profiled, and TCRdb retains in-frame clones only, with some absent. The table records 200,000 to 300,000 clones, 70% to 90% of them present only once. This chain links TRBV2 with TRBJ2-3; TRBD2 agrees at 9 bases. The clonotype was recovered from a man aged 50-59 years who had been exposed to COVID-19. The sequenced sample consisted of PBMCs or T cells enriched from blood (not recorded which). CDR3 sequence (DNA): TGTGCCAGCAGCTTACACCCGGGACTAGCAGCAGATACGCAGTATTTT. It codes for CASSLHPGLAADTQYF.